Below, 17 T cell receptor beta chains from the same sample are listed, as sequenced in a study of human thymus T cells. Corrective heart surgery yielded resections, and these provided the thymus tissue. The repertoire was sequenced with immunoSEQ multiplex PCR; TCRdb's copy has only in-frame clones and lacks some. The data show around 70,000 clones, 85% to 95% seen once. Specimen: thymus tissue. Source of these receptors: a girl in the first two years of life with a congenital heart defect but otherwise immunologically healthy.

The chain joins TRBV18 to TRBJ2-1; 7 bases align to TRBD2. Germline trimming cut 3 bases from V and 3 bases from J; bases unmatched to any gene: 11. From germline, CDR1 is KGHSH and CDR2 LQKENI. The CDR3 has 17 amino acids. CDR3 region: CASSPPKAGPGYNEQFF. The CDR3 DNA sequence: TGTGCCAGCTCACCTCCCAAAGCGGGACCAGGCTACAATGAGCAGTTCTTC.

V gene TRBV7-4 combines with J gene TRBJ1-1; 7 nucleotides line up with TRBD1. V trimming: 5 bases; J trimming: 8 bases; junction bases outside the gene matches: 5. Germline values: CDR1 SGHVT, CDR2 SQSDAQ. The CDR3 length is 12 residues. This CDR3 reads CASSLDRAEAFF. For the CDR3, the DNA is TGTGCCAGCAGCCTCGACAGGGCCGAAGCTTTCTTT.

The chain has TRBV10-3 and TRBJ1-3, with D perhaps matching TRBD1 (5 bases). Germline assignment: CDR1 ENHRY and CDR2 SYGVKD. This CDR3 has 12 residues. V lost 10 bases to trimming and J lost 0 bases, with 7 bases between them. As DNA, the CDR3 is TGTGCCACCGGGGGCTCTGGAAACACCATATATTTT. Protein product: CATGGSGNTIYF.

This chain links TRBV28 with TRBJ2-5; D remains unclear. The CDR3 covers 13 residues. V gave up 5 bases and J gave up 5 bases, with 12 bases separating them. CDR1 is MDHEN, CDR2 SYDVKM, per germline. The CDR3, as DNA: TGTGCCAGCAGTCCAGGTTGCTCGGAGACCCAGTACTTC. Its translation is CASSPGCSETQYF.

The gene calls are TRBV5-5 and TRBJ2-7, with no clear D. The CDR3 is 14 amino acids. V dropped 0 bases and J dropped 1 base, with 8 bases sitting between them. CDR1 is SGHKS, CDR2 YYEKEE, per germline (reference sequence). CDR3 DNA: TGTGCCAGCAGCTTGGCCGCTACGTCCTACGAGCAGTACTTC. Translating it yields CASSLAATSYEQYF.

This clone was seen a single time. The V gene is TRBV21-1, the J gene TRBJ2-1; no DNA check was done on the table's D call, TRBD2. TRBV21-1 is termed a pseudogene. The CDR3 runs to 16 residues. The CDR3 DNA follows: TGTGCCAGTTTACTAGCGGGAGTGAGAGTGTTAAATGAGCAGTTCTTC. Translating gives CASLLAGVRVLNEQFF.

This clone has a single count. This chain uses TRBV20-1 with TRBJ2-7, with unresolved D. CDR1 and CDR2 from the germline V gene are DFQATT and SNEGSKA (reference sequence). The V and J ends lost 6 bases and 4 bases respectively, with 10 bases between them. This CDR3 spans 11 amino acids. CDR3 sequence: CSACSTYEQYF. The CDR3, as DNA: TGCAGTGCATGTAGTACGTACGAGCAGTACTTC.

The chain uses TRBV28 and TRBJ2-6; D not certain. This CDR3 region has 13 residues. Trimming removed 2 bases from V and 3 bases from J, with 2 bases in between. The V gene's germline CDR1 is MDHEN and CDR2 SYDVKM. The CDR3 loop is CASSLNGANVLTF. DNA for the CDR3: TGTGCCAGCAGTTTAAATGGGGCCAACGTCCTGACTTTC.

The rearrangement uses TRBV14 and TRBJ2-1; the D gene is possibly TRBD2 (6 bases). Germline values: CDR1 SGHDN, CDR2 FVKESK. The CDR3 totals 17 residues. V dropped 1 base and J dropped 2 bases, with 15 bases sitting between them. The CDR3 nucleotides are TGTGCCAGCAGCCAAGTTAGGCGGGGTGGGGCCTACAATGAGCAGTTCTTC. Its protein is CASSQVRRGGAYNEQFF.

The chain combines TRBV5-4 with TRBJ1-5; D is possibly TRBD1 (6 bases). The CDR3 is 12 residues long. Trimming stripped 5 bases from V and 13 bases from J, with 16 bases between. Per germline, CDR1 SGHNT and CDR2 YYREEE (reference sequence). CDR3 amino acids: CASSFVGGGQHF. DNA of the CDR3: TGTGCCAGCAGTTTTGTAGGGGGGGGACAGCATTTT.

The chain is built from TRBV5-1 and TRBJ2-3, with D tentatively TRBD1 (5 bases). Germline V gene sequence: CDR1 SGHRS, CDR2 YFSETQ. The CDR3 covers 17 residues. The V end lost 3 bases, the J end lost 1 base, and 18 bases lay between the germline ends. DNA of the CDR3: TGCGCCAGCAGCTGGCGTCCAGGGTCCGCCCGCACAGATACGCAGTATTTT. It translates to CASSWRPGSARTDTQYF.

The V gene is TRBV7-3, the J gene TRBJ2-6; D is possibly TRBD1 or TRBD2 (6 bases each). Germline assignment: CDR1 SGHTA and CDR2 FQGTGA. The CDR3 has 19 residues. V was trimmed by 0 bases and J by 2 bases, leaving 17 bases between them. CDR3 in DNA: TGTGCCAGCAGCTTAACGTACATCTCGGGGGCCGCTGGGGCCAACGTCCTGACTTTC. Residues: CASSLTYISGAAGANVLTF.

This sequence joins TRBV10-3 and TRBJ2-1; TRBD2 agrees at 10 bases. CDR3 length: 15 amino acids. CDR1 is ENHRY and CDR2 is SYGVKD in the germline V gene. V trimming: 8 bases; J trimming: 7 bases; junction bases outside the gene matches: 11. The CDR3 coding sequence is TGTGCCATCGGTTCGGCTAGCGGGAGACAAAATGAGCAGTTCTTC. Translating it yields CAIGSASGRQNEQFF.

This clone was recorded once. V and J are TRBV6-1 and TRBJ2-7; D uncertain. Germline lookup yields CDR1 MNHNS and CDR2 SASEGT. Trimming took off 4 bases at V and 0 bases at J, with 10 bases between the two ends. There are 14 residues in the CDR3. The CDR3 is CASSATYPSYEQYF. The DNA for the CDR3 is TGTGCCAGCAGTGCCACATACCCCTCCTACGAGCAGTACTTC.

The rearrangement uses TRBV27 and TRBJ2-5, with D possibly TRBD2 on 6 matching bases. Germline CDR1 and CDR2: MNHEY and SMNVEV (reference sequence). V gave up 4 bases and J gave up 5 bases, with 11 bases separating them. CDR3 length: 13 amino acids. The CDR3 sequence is CASSWRDDETQYF. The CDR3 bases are TGTGCCAGCAGTTGGCGGGACGACGAGACCCAGTACTTC.

In nucleotides, the CDR3 is TGTGCCAGCTCACCACCTCTAAGACAGGGCGACTATGGCTACACCTTC. It specifies CASSPPLRQGDYGYTF. The chain recombines TRBV18 with TRBJ1-2; 7 nucleotides align to TRBD1. The CDR3 sequence is 16 residues long. Germline V CDR1 and CDR2: KGHSH, LQKENI. The ends lost 0 bases at V and 3 bases at J; junction bases unmatched: 7.

The DNA for the CDR3 is TGTGCCAGCAGCAAAATGACAGGTCGGACTAGCGGGAGGGCCAATGAGCAGTTCTTC. As protein: CASSKMTGRTSGRANEQFF. V and J are TRBV21-1 and TRBJ2-1; TRBD2 is taken as the D call from the table, unchecked against the DNA. TRBV21-1 is recorded as a pseudogene. The length of the CDR3 is 19 residues.